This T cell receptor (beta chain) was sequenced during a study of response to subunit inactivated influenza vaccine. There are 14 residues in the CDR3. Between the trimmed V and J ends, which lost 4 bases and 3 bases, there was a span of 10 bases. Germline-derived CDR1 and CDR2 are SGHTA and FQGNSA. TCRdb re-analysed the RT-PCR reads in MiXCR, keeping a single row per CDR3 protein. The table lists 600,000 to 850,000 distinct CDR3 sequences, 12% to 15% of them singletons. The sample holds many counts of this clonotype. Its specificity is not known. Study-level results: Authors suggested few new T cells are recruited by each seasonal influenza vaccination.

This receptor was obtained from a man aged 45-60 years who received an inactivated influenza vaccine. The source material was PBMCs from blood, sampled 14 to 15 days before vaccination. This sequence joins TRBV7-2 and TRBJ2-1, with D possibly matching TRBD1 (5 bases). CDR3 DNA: TGTGCCAGCAGCTACGACAGCTTCTACAATGAGCAGTTCTTC. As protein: CASSYDSFYNEQFF.